This T cell receptor (beta chain) was documented in a study of shared clonotypes between healthy human individuals. About the study: Donors were a couple of women and a few men aged 18 to 49. Per-donor plates numbered three CD4 naive, three CD4 memory, two CD8 naive and one CD8 memory. Study outcomes and limitations: The study generally estimated greater richness for naive than memory subsets.

The study separated CD4+ cells into CD45RA+ naive and CD45RA-negative memory subsets. The CDR3 runs 13 residues. Per germline, CDR1 SEHNR and CDR2 FQNEAQ (reference sequence). V lost 4 bases and J lost 1, with 6 bases in between. Clones were read by immunoSEQ multiplex PCR, and TCRdb kept only the in-frame ones, dropping some. The table has more than 2,000,000 clones, around nine tenths seen once. Regarding this clone: The antigen is unknown.

The V and J genes are TRBV7-9 and TRBJ2-3; no definite D call. The receptor comes from a man aged 18 to 30 in good health. The sample consisted of naive CD4+ T cells sorted from blood. Subset denoted: CD45RA+ positively selected. DNA for the CDR3: TGTGCCAGCAGCTGGGAAGGCACAGATACGCAGTATTTT. Protein sequence: CASSWEGTDTQYF.